This note documents a single T cell receptor (beta chain) sequence. No antigen is known for it. The sample is drawn from a study of shared clonotypes between healthy human individuals. The wider study: A donor's plate count was three for CD4 naive and three for CD4 memory; CD8 naive had two and CD8 memory one.

Terminally differentiated effector memory CD45RA+ cells were left out of the naive CD8 fraction, which was CD45RO-negative and positively selected for CCR7. The donors, all of them Caucasian adults, lived in Nashville, Tennessee. V lost 4 bases and J 5 bases, leaving 15 bases between the germline ends. Germline V gene sequence: CDR1 SEHNR, CDR2 FQNEAQ (reference sequence). The CDR3 sequence is 14 residues long. Broader study findings: Clonotype sharing across a few donors was observed for around 5% of naive CD4 clonotypes. Non-shared clonotypes had lower generation probabilities than those shared by all four donors.

Sequenced by immunoSEQ multiplex PCR; TCRdb stores in-frame clones only, minus some. The sample has roughly 2.1 million clones, 90% to 95% seen once; the top ten hold roughly 1.8%. The sequenced sample was naive CD8+ T cells from PBMCs. This TCR derives from a man between 18 and 35 years old in good health. Some clones in this sample may be carry-over from other donors' samples. V and J are TRBV7-9 and TRBJ2-7; possible D gene TRBD2, 7 bases. The CDR3 bases are TGTGCCAGCAGCTATAGGGGGAGGGCCGACGAGCAGTACTTC. Translated: CASSYRGRADEQYF. The full variable domain, in which reference TRBV7-9 and TRBJ2-7 provide the parts outside the CDR3, is DTGVSQNPRHKITKRGQNVTFRCDPISEHNRLYWYRQTLGQGPEFLTYFQNEAQLEKSRLLSDRFSAERPKGSFSTLEIQRTEQGDSAMYLCASSYRGRADEQYFGPGTRLTVT.